This T cell receptor (beta chain) appears in the sequencing data of a study of T cell repertoires in cytomegalovirus infection. Study information: Indications came from public TCR beta signatures; they pointed to CMV infection and to a matching HLA type.

Unmatched junction bases numbered 2, after V lost 2 bases and J lost 4 bases. Germline-derived CDR1 and CDR2 are MNHEY and SVGAGI. The CDR3 extends over 15 amino acids. From the reads, TCRdb called clonotypes with MiXCR, one entry per CDR3 protein. The repertoire includes 200,000 to 250,000 distinct CDR3 sequences, around 35% of them detected once, and roughly three fifths sits in the top ten. In regard to this clonotype: Its target is unknown.

Sequenced here: CD8+ T cells from cultured PBMCs, sampled from culture after CMV antigen stimulation. The origin of this receptor is a human donor in good health (CMV status not recorded). Some clones in this sample may be carry-over from other donors' samples. This sequence joins TRBV6-5 and TRBJ2-2; 9 nucleotides agree with TRBD1. CDR3 sequence (DNA): TGTGCCAGCAGTTACGGGACAGGGCCCACCGGGGAGCTGTTTTTT. Amino acid sequence: CASSYGTGPTGELFF.